Shown below are 6 T cell receptor beta chains from a single sample sequenced in a study of cytomegalovirus exposure and HLA in healthy donors. This table comes from immunoSEQ multiplex PCR, and its TCRdb copy is limited to in-frame clones, with some not included. The sample has approximately 150,000 clones, approximately 90% seen once. Input material: PBMCs. These receptors all stem from a young woman in good health and CMV-seronegative.

The chain joins TRBV27 to TRBJ2-1; the match to TRBD1 covers 11 bases. V was pared by 2 bases and J by 6 bases, with 3 bases of the junction left unmatched. Germline V CDR1 and CDR2: MNHEY, SMNVEV (reference sequence). The CDR3 consists of 15 residues. DNA for the CDR3: TGTGCCAGCAGTTTAGGCGGGACAGGGGGCAATGAGCAGTTCTTC. Translating it yields CASSLGGTGGNEQFF.

This rearrangement joins TRBV2 to TRBJ1-2, with TRBD1 identical over 7 bases. This CDR3 is 14 amino acids long. Germline trimming cut 2 bases from V and 6 bases from J; bases unmatched to any gene: 6. The V gene's germline CDR1 is SNHLY and CDR2 FYNNEI. The CDR3 DNA reads as TGTGCCAGCAGTGAAACCAGACAGGGTAATGGCTACACCTTC. Its protein is CASSETRQGNGYTF.

The DNA of the CDR3 is TGTGCCAGCAGCCAACGAGCTGGGACTGCCATCGGGGAGACCCAGTACTTC. As protein: CASSQRAGTAIGETQYF. This rearrangement joins TRBV7-2 to TRBJ2-5; a possible D gene is TRBD2 (6 bases). Germline V gives CDR1 SGHTA, CDR2 FQGNSA. CDR3 length: 17 residues. Between the trimmed V and J ends, which lost 5 bases and 5 bases, there was a span of 24 bases.

The chain combines TRBV13 with TRBJ1-2, with 8 positions matching TRBD1. Germline V gene lookup returns CDR1 PRHDT and CDR2 FYEKMQ (reference sequence). With V trimmed by 4 bases and J by 4 bases, 11 bases remained unmatched. The CDR3 has 16 amino acids. The CDR3 reads CASSYRDRPFGYGYTF. CDR3 in DNA: TGTGCCAGCAGCTACAGGGACAGGCCCTTTGGCTATGGCTACACCTTC.

V gene TRBV7-9 combines with J gene TRBJ1-2; D remains unclear. From germline, CDR1 is SEHNR and CDR2 FQNEAQ (reference sequence). The V and J ends lost 5 bases and 4 bases respectively, with 11 bases between them. This CDR3 is 13 amino acids long. The CDR3 reads CASSQEGGYGYTF. For the CDR3, the DNA is TGTGCCAGCAGCCAAGAAGGAGGCTATGGCTACACCTTC.

The chain has TRBV27 and TRBJ1-5, with D uncertain. The CDR3 is 15 amino acids. From germline, CDR1 is MNHEY and CDR2 SMNVEV (reference sequence). With 6 bases removed from V and 0 bases from J, the gap between germline ends came to 12 bases. The CDR3 DNA sequence: TGTGCCAGCAGGTGGGCGTTCAATAGCAATCAGCCCCAGCATTTT. Protein sequence: CASRWAFNSNQPQHF.